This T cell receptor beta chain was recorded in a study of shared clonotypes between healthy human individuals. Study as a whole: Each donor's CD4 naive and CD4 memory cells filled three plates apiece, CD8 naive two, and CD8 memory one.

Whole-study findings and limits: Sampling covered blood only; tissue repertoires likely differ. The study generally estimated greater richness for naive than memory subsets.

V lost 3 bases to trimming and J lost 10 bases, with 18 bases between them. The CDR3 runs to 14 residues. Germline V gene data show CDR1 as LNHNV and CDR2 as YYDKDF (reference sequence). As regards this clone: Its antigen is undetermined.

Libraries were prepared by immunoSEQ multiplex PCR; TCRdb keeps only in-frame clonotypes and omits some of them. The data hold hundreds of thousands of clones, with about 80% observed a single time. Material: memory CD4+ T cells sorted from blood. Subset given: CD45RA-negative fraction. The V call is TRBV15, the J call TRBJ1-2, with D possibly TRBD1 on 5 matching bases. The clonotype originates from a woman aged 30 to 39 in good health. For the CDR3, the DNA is TGTGCCACCAGCAGGGGGGTCGGTCTATGGGACTACACCTTC. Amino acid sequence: CATSRGVGLWDYTF.